The present T cell receptor (beta chain) was sequenced within a study of neoadjuvant anti-PD-1 for oral cavity cancer. This clone showed up just a few times. The germline CDR1 and CDR2 sequences are SGHTA and FQGNSA. The CDR3 has 13 amino acids. Between the trimmed V and J ends, which lost 2 bases and 8 bases, there was a span of 12 bases. Some clones are missing from TCRdb's copy, which holds only in-frame ones; the method was immunoSEQ multiplex PCR. The sample has 14,000 or so clones; about 64% are singletons. This specimen was PBMCs, taken before nivolumab (anti-PD-1) treatment. The TCR was taken from a person aged 40-85 years with oral cavity squamous cell carcinoma. The chain recombines TRBV7-2 with TRBJ1-2; the D is unclear. The CDR3 region is CASSLFVEAGYTF. Written as DNA, the CDR3 is TGTGCCAGCAGCTTATTTGTTGAGGCCGGCTACACCTTC.